This paragraph reports one T cell receptor beta chain. Its antigen is still unknown. Researchers ran the PCR with 60 Vbeta and 13 Jbeta primers. Assay used: immunoSEQ multiplex PCR; TCRdb lists only in-frame clones, some missing. The sample consists of around 110,000 clones, 70% to 80% of them appearing once. The sample is drawn from a study of cytomegalovirus exposure and HLA in healthy donors. Whole-study findings and limits: Associated with cytomegalovirus, according to the listing, were some 150 TCR beta chains. Within an earlier analysis, most TCR beta V segments proved productive either about 90% or about 30% of the time. Analysis was carried out at a later point, and it linked a missense DCLRE1C variant to TCR beta V- and J-gene trimming.

This TCR was sampled from a man between 18 and 35 years old in good health and CMV-seronegative. The sample consisted of PBMCs.

The CDR3 nucleotides read TGTGCCAGCAGCTTGACTGGAACCAATGAGCAGTTCTTC. This codes for CASSLTGTNEQFF. The rearrangement uses TRBV7-6 and TRBJ2-1; D call uncertain. The CDR3 is 13 amino acids. The germline V gene has CDR1 SGHVS and CDR2 FNYEAQ. V was pared by 3 bases and J by 6 bases, with 9 bases between.